Below, 31 T cell receptor beta chains from the same sample are listed, as sequenced in a study of T cells after posttransplantation cyclophosphamide. Cyclophosphamide on days +3 and +4 followed busulfan-fludarabine conditioning and a marrow graft. Generated by immunoSEQ multiplex PCR, the TCRdb table keeps only in-frame clones and is missing some. This sample has around 12,000 clones, each found more than once. This specimen consisted of PBMCs, obtained after allogeneic stem cell transplant with posttransplant cyclophosphamide. The receptors derive from a female patient in her 40s who received an allogeneic stem cell transplant from an unrelated donor, was CMV-positive, and had acute GVHD only. Some T cells may be provided by the graft donor.

In its sample, this clone was seen a few times. The chain carries TRBV13 and TRBJ2-5; D possibly corresponds to TRBD1 (6 bases). The length of the CDR3 is 15 residues. Trimming stripped 5 bases from V and 3 bases from J, with 16 bases between. Germline lookup yields CDR1 PRHDT and CDR2 FYEKMQ (reference sequence). The CDR3 spells CASSPRAGEKETQYF. The CDR3 DNA reads TGTGCCAGCAGCCCCCGGGCAGGGGAAAAAGAGACCCAGTACTTC. Together with reference TRBV13 and TRBJ2-5, the CDR3 gives the full variable domain: AAGVIQSPRHLIKEKRETATLKCYPIPRHDTVYWYQQGPGQDPQFLISFYEKMQSDKGSIPDRFSAQQFSDYHSELNMSSLELGDSALYFCASSPRAGEKETQYFGPGTRLLVL.

The V call is TRBV19, the J call TRBJ1-1; weak D call: TRBD1 (6 bases). Between the trimmed V and J ends, which lost 6 bases and 8 bases, there was a span of 13 bases. CDR1 is LNHDA and CDR2 is SQIVND in the germline V gene (reference sequence). This CDR3 has 12 residues. CDR3 amino acids: CASRGRGGEAFF. The CDR3 bases are TGTGCCAGTAGAGGGAGGGGGGGGGAAGCTTTCTTT.

This clone was counted many times. The CDR3 region has the DNA TGTGCCAGCAGCTTGGATGGCAGCGTCTATGGCTACACCTTC. Translated: CASSLDGSVYGYTF. The chain couples TRBV5-8 to TRBJ1-2, with D unclear. V was cut by 0 bases and J by 4 bases, with 10 bases left in between. The CDR3 runs to 14 residues. Germline CDR1 reads SGHTS; CDR2 reads YDEGEE.

This clone was counted at least ten times. This chain connects TRBV18 to TRBJ2-3; 8 nucleotides align to TRBD1. Trimming at V came to 3 bases and at J to 5 bases, leaving 7 bases not matched to a gene. The CDR3 extends over 15 amino acids. Germline V lookup: CDR1 KGHSH, CDR2 LQKENI. The CDR3 region is CASSPGTGLLDTQYF. In nucleotides, the CDR3 is TGTGCCAGCTCACCCGGGACAGGACTTTTAGATACGCAGTATTTT.

This clone was seen ten or more times. The chain is built from TRBV5-1 and TRBJ2-7; 7 nucleotides match TRBD1. Germline CDR1 reads SGHRS; CDR2 reads YFSETQ. This CDR3 is built from 15 residues. After removal of 0 bases from V and 5 bases from J, the junction contained 8 bases not matched to a gene. CDR3 in DNA: TGCGCCAGCAGCTTGGTTACAGGGGCGTTTAACGAGCAGTACTTC. It specifies CASSLVTGAFNEQYF.

This clone was counted ten times or more. The chain joins TRBV6-5 to TRBJ2-7; D is possibly TRBD1 (6 bases). Per the germline V gene, CDR1 is MNHEY and CDR2 is SVGAGI. The CDR3 runs 14 residues. Deletions cut 2 bases from V and 0 bases from J, with 8 bases between. The CDR3: CASSYKDSSYEQYF. The CDR3 region has the DNA TGTGCCAGCAGTTACAAGGACAGCTCCTACGAGCAGTACTTC.

In its sample, this clone was seen many times. The V and J genes are TRBV6-5 and TRBJ1-1; TRBD1 aligns across 12 bases. Trimming removed 2 bases from V and 11 bases from J; junction bases left unmatched: 6. CDR3 length: 14 amino acids. The germline CDR1 and CDR2 sequences are MNHEY and SVGAGI. The CDR3 DNA sequence: TGTGCCAGCAGTTACGGGGGACAGGGGGCGTCGGCTTTCTTT. The encoded protein is CASSYGGQGASAFF.

This clone was detected many times. CDR3 coding DNA: TGCGCCAGCAGCCAAGGCGGTATGGGGGCTGGAAATGGCTACACCTTC. It is translated as CASSQGGMGAGNGYTF. This chain joins TRBV4-1 and TRBJ1-2, with TRBD1 as a possible D gene (6 bases). The V end lost 1 base, the J end lost 6 bases, and 18 bases lay between the germline ends. Germline V gene lookup returns CDR1 MGHRA and CDR2 YSYEKL. CDR3 size: 16 residues.

This clone was seen a handful of times. The chain employs TRBV7-3 and TRBJ2-3; 11 positions agree with TRBD2. Germline assignment: CDR1 SGHTA and CDR2 FQGTGA. Trimming cost V 2 bases and J 6 bases; bases outside gene matches: 4. CDR3 length equals 15 residues. As DNA, the CDR3 is TGTGCCAGCAGCTTAGTTAGCGGGGGGGTGGATACGCAGTATTTT. It translates to CASSLVSGGVDTQYF. The full variable domain, its missing parts supplied by reference TRBV7-3 and TRBJ2-3, is GAGVSQTPSNKVTEKGKYVELRCDPISGHTALYWYRQSLGQGPEFLIYFQGTGAADDSGLPNDRFFAVRPEGSVSTLKIQRTERGDSAVYLCASSLVSGGVDTQYFGPGTRLTVL.

The chain employs TRBV27 and TRBJ1-2; D perhaps matches TRBD1 (5 bases). Germline V gives CDR1 MNHEY, CDR2 SMNVEV (reference sequence). This CDR3 comprises 13 residues. The ends were cut back, 3 bases at V and 4 bases at J, with 9 bases in the middle. DNA of the CDR3: TGTGCCAGCAGTTTTAAAGGGGTCTATGGCTACACCTTC. Translated, it gives CASSFKGVYGYTF.

In its sample, this clone was seen a few times. The chain couples TRBV7-8 to TRBJ2-5; 8 bases align to TRBD2. TRBJ2-7 explains the end of the DNA better; the J call may be wrong. The V gene's germline CDR1 is SGHVS and CDR2 FQNEAQ. The CDR3 has 15 residues. This chain's CDR3 is CASSPRASGSYEQYF. The CDR3 DNA is TGTGCCAGCAGCCCCAGGGCTAGCGGGTCCTACGAGCAGTACTTC.

This clone appeared many times. CDR3 in amino acids: CASSQAGLPNSYNEQFF. The DNA for the CDR3 is TGCGCCAGCAGCCAAGCGGGACTTCCGAACTCCTACAATGAGCAGTTCTTC. The rearrangement uses TRBV4-1 and TRBJ2-1; a possible D gene is TRBD2 (6 bases). The germline V gene encodes CDR1 MGHRA and CDR2 YSYEKL. V lost 1 base and J lost 0, with 13 bases in between. This CDR3 is 17 amino acids long.

Many counts were recorded for this clone. This chain links TRBV6-7 with TRBJ2-7, with D maybe TRBD1 (5 bases). Being an ORF, TRBV6-7 has a function that is uncertain. Trimming pared 6 bases from V and 5 bases from J, leaving 20 bases between. The CDR3 runs to 15 residues. The CDR3 here is CASSYRLKGVHEQYV. In DNA, the CDR3 is TGTGCCAGCAGCTACCGACTGAAAGGGGTTCACGAGCAGTACGTC.

The V gene is TRBV28, the J gene TRBJ2-7; no reliable D call. The CDR3 runs 15 residues. Germline values: CDR1 MDHEN, CDR2 SYDVKM. The V end was cut by 6 bases, the J end by 0 bases, with 15 bases between. CDR3 sequence: CASSRLDSHSYEQYF. The CDR3 coding sequence is TGTGCCAGCAGCAGACTTGATTCTCACTCCTACGAGCAGTACTTC.

V is TRBV11-2 and J is TRBJ2-6; D is perhaps TRBD1 (6 bases). Germline CDR1 reads SGHAT; CDR2 reads FQNNGV. V lost 6 bases and J 0 bases, leaving 15 bases between the germline ends. The CDR3 has 17 residues. The CDR3 sequence is CASSVTGSSSGANVLTF. The CDR3 nucleotides read TGTGCCAGCAGTGTAACAGGGTCGAGCTCTGGGGCCAACGTCCTGACTTTC.

There are a few counts of this clone. This chain uses TRBV9 with TRBJ2-7; no definite D call. The germline CDR1 and CDR2 sequences are SGDLS and YYNGEE. The V end lost 0 bases, the J end lost 1 base, and 8 bases lay between the germline ends. CDR3 length equals 14 residues. CDR3 residues: CASSVGSRSYEQYF. The CDR3 DNA reads TGTGCCAGCAGCGTAGGTAGTAGATCCTACGAGCAGTACTTC.

The J gene is TRBJ1-2, the V gene TRBV5-4, with 8 bases that match TRBD1. Germline V gives CDR1 SGHNT, CDR2 YYREEE (reference sequence). V lost 4 bases, J lost 0 bases, and 11 bases stayed unmatched. The length of the CDR3 is 17 residues. The CDR3 here is CASSANRDRPANYGYTF. The CDR3 bases are TGTGCCAGCAGCGCCAATCGGGACAGGCCAGCTAACTATGGCTACACCTTC.

This clone has a count of ten or more. The CDR3 coding sequence is TGTGCCAGTAGTATCAGGGGCAGGCTATCCTACGAGCAGTACTTC. Translated: CASSIRGRLSYEQYF. The chain is built from TRBV19 and TRBJ2-7, with D perhaps TRBD1 (6 bases). Germline CDR1 and CDR2: LNHDA and SQIVND (reference sequence). The ends were cut back, 3 bases at V and 1 base at J, with 13 bases in the middle. The CDR3 loop spans 15 amino acids.

This clone was recorded a few times. This rearrangement joins TRBV29-1 to TRBJ2-7, with 8 bases identical to TRBD1. Germline loops: CDR1 SQVTM, CDR2 ANQGSEA. The junction had 17 bases not matched to a gene; V was cut back by 1 base and J by 9 bases. This CDR3 is 16 amino acids long. CDR3 nucleotides: TGCAGCGTTGAAGGAACGCGGACAGGGAGGCAAGACGGGCAGTACTTC. This sequence encodes CSVEGTRTGRQDGQYF.

V usage is TRBV5-5 and J usage is TRBJ2-7, with D maybe TRBD1 (5 bases). CDR1 is SGHKS and CDR2 is YYEKEE in the germline V gene (reference sequence). The CDR3 is 14 amino acids. The V gene lost 0 bases and the J gene lost 4 bases, with 11 bases spanning the gap. The chain's CDR3 is CASSLAQGPYEQYV. The CDR3, as DNA: TGTGCCAGCAGCTTGGCCCAGGGTCCGTACGAGCAGTACGTC.

The V call is TRBV5-1, the J call TRBJ2-1; no clear D gene. This CDR3 comprises 13 residues. Per germline, CDR1 SGHRS and CDR2 YFSETQ. Trimming cost V 0 bases and J 4 bases, with 5 bases left between them. The chain's CDR3 is CASSLAPYNEQFF. The CDR3 DNA reads as TGCGCCAGCAGCTTGGCTCCTTACAATGAGCAGTTCTTC.

This clone has ten or more counts. The V gene is TRBV7-6, the J gene TRBJ1-1; 10 bases line up with TRBD1. The CDR3 length is 13 residues. The germline gives CDR1 SGHVS, CDR2 FNYEAQ. Trimming at V came to 6 bases and at J to 5 bases, leaving 3 bases not matched to a gene. The CDR3 sequence is CASSRTGGTEAFF. CDR3 bases: TGTGCCAGCAGTCGGACAGGGGGGACTGAAGCTTTCTTT.

This clone was observed at least ten times. This chain links TRBV27 with TRBJ2-7, with TRBD1 matching over 7 bases. The CDR3 length is 14 residues. V gave up 5 bases and J gave up 1 base; unmatched junction bases: 5. Per germline, CDR1 MNHEY and CDR2 SMNVEV (reference sequence). The CDR3 sequence is CASSPWTGSYEQYV. The DNA of the CDR3 is TGTGCCAGCAGTCCATGGACAGGATCCTACGAGCAGTACGTC.

A few counts support this clone. The chain joins TRBV12-5 to TRBJ2-5, with 7 positions matching TRBD1. Germline CDR1 LGHNT, CDR2 FRNRAP. With 6 bases clipped from V and 2 bases from J, the junction kept 6 bases outside the gene matches. The CDR3 runs 14 residues. CDR3 loop: CASGSGTEQETQYF. In DNA form, the CDR3 reads TGTGCTAGTGGCTCCGGGACAGAACAAGAGACCCAGTACTTC. Looking up the rest from reference TRBV12-5 and TRBJ2-5 gives the full variable domain: DARVTQTPRHKVTEMGQEVTMRCQPILGHNTVFWYRQTMMQGLELLAYFRNRAPLDDSGMPKDRFSAEMPDATLATLKIQPSEPRDSAVYFCASGSGTEQETQYFGPGTRLLVL.

This clone occurred a few times. The rearrangement uses TRBV7-3 and TRBJ1-2; perhaps TRBD1 as D (5 bases). Looked up from germline, CDR1 is SGHTA and CDR2 is FQGTGA. V was clipped by 6 bases and J by 4 bases, with 18 bases between them. The CDR3 extends over 15 amino acids. The CDR3 is CASSPLGGRGYGYTF. The CDR3 coding sequence is TGTGCCAGCAGTCCCCTCGGGGGGAGGGGCTATGGCTACACCTTC.

This clone showed up many times. The chain links TRBV2 to TRBJ1-2, with TRBD1 matching over 8 bases. Germline assignment: CDR1 SNHLY and CDR2 FYNNEI. Trimming took 9 bases from V and 7 from J; bases not matched to a gene: 7. The CDR3 has 12 residues. CDR3 in amino acids: CARTGGAFGYTF. In DNA, the CDR3 is TGTGCCAGAACAGGGGGGGCTTTTGGCTACACCTTC.

This clone was observed a handful of times. This chain connects TRBV2 to TRBJ2-3, with D possibly matching TRBD1 (6 bases). CDR1 is SNHLY, CDR2 FYNNEI, per germline. V lost 3 bases to trimming and J lost 6 bases, with 7 bases between them. This CDR3 is built from 12 residues. CDR3 nucleotide sequence: TGTGCCAGCAGTGACCAGGGGGATACGCAGTATTTT. Its translation: CASSDQGDTQYF.

This clone was found many times. V and J are TRBV19 and TRBJ1-5, with D perhaps matching TRBD1 (5 bases). Trimming removed 6 bases from V and 9 bases from J, with 18 bases in between. The V gene's germline CDR1 is LNHDA and CDR2 SQIVND (reference sequence). The CDR3 covers 14 residues. The CDR3 DNA follows: TGTGCCAGTAGGCTACAGACAGTCTCAGGGCCCCAGCATTTT. This gives the protein CASRLQTVSGPQHF.

Ten or more counts support this clone. V is TRBV4-2 and J is TRBJ1-4; D perhaps matches TRBD1 (5 bases). Trimming shortened V by 3 bases and J by 4 bases, and 15 bases separated the two germline ends. The length of the CDR3 is 16 residues. The germline CDR1 and CDR2 sequences are LGHNA and YNFKEQ. The CDR3 here is CASSHPGTPNNEKLFF. Written as DNA, the CDR3 is TGTGCCAGCAGCCATCCAGGGACTCCAAATAATGAAAAACTGTTTTTT.

In its sample, this clone was seen many times. CDR3 in DNA: TGCGCCAGCAGCTCCAGTCGCGGGGCGGCTAATGAAAAACTGTTTTTT. Its protein product is CASSSSRGAANEKLFF. The chain combines TRBV5-1 with TRBJ1-4; TRBD1 is a possible D gene (5 bases). V shed 3 bases and J shed 3 bases, with 15 bases lying between them. Per germline, CDR1 SGHRS and CDR2 YFSETQ. The CDR3 has 16 residues.

This clone was observed many times. The chain recombines TRBV7-3 with TRBJ2-1; perhaps TRBD2 as D (5 bases). CDR1 and CDR2 (germline): SGHTA, FQGTGA. V lost 0 bases to trimming and J lost 8 bases, with 14 bases between them. The CDR3 loop spans 15 amino acids. The CDR3 protein is CASSLTPRTRDEQFF. CDR3 DNA: TGTGCCAGCAGCTTAACCCCCCGGACGCGGGATGAGCAGTTCTTC.